This T cell receptor beta chain was captured in a study of Graves' ophthalmopathy and Graves' hyperthyroidism. Scientists amplified the TCR beta CDR3 regions from RNA transcripts. The first-round RT-PCR employed HTBI primers together with the Qiagen OneStep RT-PCR kit. A multiplex PCR was then performed as the second round. Each CDR3 protein is one row after TCRdb ran MiXCR on the multiplex PCR reads. The sample contains hundreds of thousands of distinct CDR3 sequences, around 20% of which appear only once. The CDR3 contains 16 residues. Looked up from germline, CDR1 is MNHEY and CDR2 is SMNVEV (reference sequence). J was trimmed by 5 bases and V by 1 base; bases with no gene match: 9. Whole-study results and caveats: Sensitivity of 85% to 90% and specificity of 65% to 83% were achieved when a 13-signature model separated ophthalmopathy from stable hyperthyroidism.

In its sample, this clonotype was seen many times. Its target is unknown. The J gene is TRBJ1-1, the V gene TRBV27; 8 bases are a match to TRBD1. Source material: peripheral blood. This receptor was obtained from a woman between 18 and 30 years old with stable Graves' hyperthyroidism. The CDR3 DNA is TGTGCCAGCAGTTTATATTCAGGGGGCGTAGGTACTGAAGCTTTCTTT. This codes for CASSLYSGGVGTEAFF.